These 31 T cell receptor beta chains were all obtained from the same sample, sequenced in a study of blood T cells in healthy people across ages. Combining a sample-barcoded 5' primer with a J-beta primer mix, a second PCR ran for about 7 to 11 cycles. TCRdb passed the 5' RACE reads through MiXCR, listing each CDR3 protein once. The sample has about 640,000 distinct CDR3 sequences, roughly 58% seen once; the top ten hold roughly 34%. Sequencing was done on a sample of blood. These receptors were obtained from a man between 60 and 70 years old in good health.

The chain uses TRBV20-1 and TRBJ2-1; a possible D gene is TRBD2 (5 bases). The length of the CDR3 is 17 residues. Trimming removed 2 bases from V and 6 bases from J, with 23 bases in between. Germline CDR1 is DFQATT and CDR2 is SNEGSKA (reference sequence). The CDR3 coding sequence is TGCAGTGCTAGATTAGTCTATGGTAGCGTGAGAGCCAATGAGCAGTTCTTC. Its protein is CSARLVYGSVRANEQFF.

This clonotype was seen a handful of times. This chain joins TRBV10-3 and TRBJ2-1, with TRBD2 identical over 9 bases. The CDR3 runs to 16 residues. CDR1 and CDR2 (germline): ENHRY, SYGVKD. Trimming cost V 5 bases and J 8 bases; bases outside gene matches: 13. CDR3 nucleotide sequence: TGTGCCATCAGTAGGCATAGCGGGGGCTCTCCCGATGAGCAGTTCTTC. Amino acid sequence: CAISRHSGGSPDEQFF.

This chain joins TRBV12-3 or TRBV12-4 and TRBJ1-4; D may be TRBD1 (5 bases). The germline V and J ends were trimmed by 7 bases and 7 bases, with 13 bases remaining between them. This CDR3 is built from 13 residues. The CDR3 DNA is TGTGCCAGCACTTCGTGGGGGAGTGAAAAACTGTTTTTT. This encodes CASTSWGSEKLFF.

This clonotype was detected only once. The chain joins TRBV5-1 to TRBJ2-3; 11 bases are a match to TRBD2. V was clipped by 4 bases and J by 5 bases; unmatched bases: 12. The CDR3 is 17 amino acids. Germline CDR1 is SGHRS and CDR2 is YFSETQ. The chain's CDR3 is CASSSGLAGVIRDTQYF. The CDR3 bases are TGCGCCAGCAGCAGCGGACTAGCGGGTGTAATCCGAGATACGCAGTATTTT.

This clonotype came up a few times. This chain joins TRBV9 and TRBJ2-3, with D possibly TRBD2 on 6 matching bases. Germline CDR1 reads SGDLS; CDR2 reads YYNGEE. Trimming pared 4 bases from V and 8 bases from J, leaving 14 bases between. This CDR3 has 13 amino acids. CDR3 coding DNA: TGTGCCAGCAGCCTCCTTGGGGGAGGTACGCAGTATTTT. It is translated as CASSLLGGGTQYF.

The gene calls are TRBV20-1 and TRBJ2-1, with 10 bases aligning to TRBD1. The junction had 4 bases not matched to a gene; V was cut back by 5 bases and J by 3 bases. This CDR3 comprises 14 residues. In germline, CDR1 is DFQATT, CDR2 SNEGSKA (reference sequence). The CDR3: CSAWGDRGYNEQFF. For the CDR3, the DNA is TGCAGTGCTTGGGGGGACAGGGGCTACAATGAGCAGTTCTTC.

The chain combines TRBV20-1 with TRBJ2-7; TRBD1 matches at 7 bases. Germline values: CDR1 DFQATT, CDR2 SNEGSKA (reference sequence). This CDR3 is built from 17 residues. Trimming removed 1 base from V and 6 bases from J; junction bases left unmatched: 18. CDR3 nucleotides: TGCAGTGCTAGAGCCATAAACCCGGGACAGATAAACTGCGAGCAGTACTTC. This translates into CSARAINPGQINCEQYF.

The chain carries TRBV4-1 and TRBJ1-6, with D perhaps matching TRBD1 (6 bases). CDR3 length: 17 amino acids. Trimming cost V 2 bases and J 8 bases, with 19 bases left between them. CDR1 is MGHRA and CDR2 is YSYEKL in the germline V gene. CDR3 loop: CASSQRDTPLNDSPLHF. Here the CDR3 DNA reads TGCGCCAGCAGCCAAAGGGACACACCCCTCAACGATTCACCCCTCCACTTT.

This clonotype turned up a few times. This chain links TRBV12-3 or TRBV12-4 with TRBJ2-7; a weak D match, TRBD1 (6 bases). This CDR3 region has 14 residues. Between the trimmed V and J ends, which lost 0 bases and 3 bases, there was a span of 9 bases. CDR3 coding DNA: TGTGCCAGCAGTTTAGCGGGACAAGGCTACGAGCAGTACTTC. Its protein product is CASSLAGQGYEQYF.

The chain joins TRBV10-1 to TRBJ1-4; TRBD1 is a possible D gene (5 bases). V lost 7 bases, J lost 4 bases, and 19 bases lay in between. Germline V gene lookup returns CDR1 WNHNN and CDR2 SYGVQD (reference sequence). The CDR3 is 16 amino acids. CDR3 loop: CASIPLEGFGNEKLFF. The CDR3 region has the DNA TGCGCCAGCATCCCCCTTGAGGGGTTCGGTAATGAAAAACTGTTTTTT.

The chain is built from TRBV6-5 and TRBJ2-7; D gene uncertain. The CDR3 contains 11 residues. Germline V lookup: CDR1 MNHEY, CDR2 SVGAGI. With 2 bases removed from V and 11 bases from J, the gap between germline ends came to 10 bases. CDR3 nucleotide sequence: TGTGCCAGCAGTTACGGTCGGGTCGAGTACTTC. Translated, it gives CASSYGRVEYF.

The CDR3 bases are TGCGCCAGCAGCCAAGTGGCCAGCTCCTACGAGCAGTACTTC. Protein product: CASSQVASSYEQYF. The genes are TRBV4-1 and TRBJ2-7; D not resolved. Germline loops: CDR1 MGHRA, CDR2 YSYEKL. The CDR3 spans 14 residues. Deletions cut 1 base from V and 0 bases from J, with 7 bases between.

V gene TRBV28 combines with J gene TRBJ2-5; D perhaps matches TRBD2 (6 bases). CDR1 is MDHEN, CDR2 SYDVKM, per germline. The germline V and J ends were trimmed by 5 bases and 3 bases, with 22 bases remaining between them. This CDR3 spans 17 amino acids. The CDR3 reads CASSAPGGSRPKETQYF. The CDR3, as DNA: TGTGCCAGCAGTGCCCCTGGGGGGTCACGTCCTAAAGAGACCCAGTACTTC.

This clonotype was seen a handful of times. Compared with germline, one end of the junction differs, possibly owing to a read error. This chain connects TRBV15 to TRBJ2-1, with 7 bases lining up with TRBD1. The germline V gene encodes CDR1 LNHNV and CDR2 YYDKDF (reference sequence). This CDR3 comprises 15 residues. This CDR3 reads CAASRGRDSYNEQFF. CDR3 nucleotide sequence: TGTGCCGCCAGCAGAGGCCGGGACAGCTACAATGAGCAGTTCTTC.

On this clonotype itself: Its ends do not fully match the called genes, so a read error is possible. The V and J genes are TRBV11-2 and TRBJ2-2, with 11 bases matching TRBD2. CDR3 size: 19 residues. Germline V gene sequence: CDR1 SGHAT, CDR2 FQNNGV. The CDR3 DNA follows: TGTGCCAGCAGCCTAGAGGGCCTAGCGGGGGGTTTCAACACCGGGGAGCTGTTTTTT. As protein: CASSLEGLAGGFNTGELFF. Using reference TRBV11-2 and TRBJ2-2 for the parts outside the CDR3, the full variable domain is EAGVAQSPRYKIIEKRQSVAFWCNPISGHATLYWYQQILGQGPKLLIQFQNNGVVDDSQLPKDRFSAERLKGVDSTLKIQPAKLEDSAVYLCASSLEGLAGGFNTGELFFGEGSRLTVL.

This rearrangement joins TRBV4-2 to TRBJ2-5; 13 nucleotides align to TRBD2. The CDR3 sequence is 16 residues long. Germline CDR1 and CDR2: LGHNA and YNFKEQ. Unmatched junction bases numbered 5, after V lost 2 bases and J lost 5 bases. CDR3 sequence: CASSQTSGGAWETQYF. The CDR3 coding sequence is TGTGCCAGCAGCCAAACTAGCGGGGGGGCCTGGGAGACCCAGTACTTC.

This chain links TRBV6-5 with TRBJ2-3; D remains unclear. V was pared by 5 bases and J by 4 bases, with 13 bases between. Germline CDR1 is MNHEY and CDR2 is SVGAGI. The CDR3 loop spans 14 amino acids. The CDR3 DNA follows: TGTGCCAGCAGTGACGGTCTCCCCGCAGATACGCAGTATTTT. Protein: CASSDGLPADTQYF.

The chain links TRBV4-1 to TRBJ1-6, with D unresolved. CDR1 and CDR2 from the germline V gene are MGHRA and YSYEKL. This CDR3 is built from 16 residues. The V gene lost 4 bases and the J gene lost 6 bases, with 16 bases spanning the gap. In nucleotides, the CDR3 is TGCGCCAGCAGCCCGACGGTTTCCTACGCTAATTCACCCCTCCACTTT. Translated: CASSPTVSYANSPLHF.

The V call is TRBV6-2 or TRBV6-3, the J call TRBJ1-2, with D uncertain. V gave up 6 bases and J gave up 5 bases, with 13 bases separating them. The CDR3 extends over 13 amino acids. The germline gives CDR1 MNHEY, CDR2 SVGEGT. CDR3 coding DNA: TGTGCCAGCAGCCCCCGGGAATTTTATGGCTACACCTTC. This codes for CASSPREFYGYTF.

The chain carries TRBV10-3 and TRBJ2-1; 11 bases are a match to TRBD2. The CDR3 sequence is 15 residues long. The V gene's germline CDR1 is ENHRY and CDR2 SYGVKD. With V trimmed by 6 bases and J by 3 bases, 4 bases remained unmatched. CDR3 region: CAIRATSGSYNEQFF. DNA of the CDR3: TGTGCCATCAGGGCAACTAGCGGGAGCTACAATGAGCAGTTCTTC.

This chain joins TRBV2 and TRBJ2-1; 8 bases agree with TRBD1. After removal of 3 bases from V and 3 bases from J, the junction contained 7 bases not matched to a gene. Germline V gives CDR1 SNHLY, CDR2 FYNNEI. This CDR3 has 16 amino acids. DNA for the CDR3: TGTGCCAGCAGTGACGCTGACAGGGGCCTCTACAATGAGCAGTTCTTC. This translates into CASSDADRGLYNEQFF.

The chain employs TRBV6-6 and TRBJ2-7, with no clear D. CDR1 MNHNY and CDR2 SVGAGI come from the germline V gene (reference sequence). There are 12 residues in the CDR3. Trimming cost V 4 bases and J 5 bases, with 9 bases left between them. CDR3 bases: TGTGCCAGCAGTTCTGACTCTCACGAGCAGTACTTC. It yields the protein CASSSDSHEQYF.

This chain links TRBV6-2 or TRBV6-3 with TRBJ2-7, with D perhaps assigned TRBD1 or TRBD2 (5 bases each). Near its end, the DNA agrees better with TRBJ2-5, so the J call may be wrong. Looked up from germline, CDR1 is MNHEY and CDR2 is SVGEGT. The length of the CDR3 is 13 residues. CDR3 sequence reads: CASSTGTHGTQYF. The CDR3 DNA reads TGTGCCAGCAGTACCGGGACCCACGGGACCCAGTACTTC.

This chain connects TRBV6-5 to TRBJ2-4; 9 nucleotides line up with TRBD2. The J call may be incorrect, as the DNA end agrees better with TRBJ2-5. This CDR3 comprises 14 residues. The germline CDR1 and CDR2 sequences are MNHEY and SVGAGI. The CDR3 reads CASTALAGQETQYF. CDR3 in DNA: TGTGCCAGCACTGCGCTAGCGGGGCAAGAGACCCAGTACTTC.

The J gene is TRBJ2-5, the V gene TRBV29-1; 9 nucleotides match TRBD1. J gave up 11 bases and V 5 bases, and 15 bases lay outside the gene matches. This CDR3 has 14 residues. Germline lookup yields CDR1 SQVTM and CDR2 ANQGSEA. The CDR3 DNA reads as TGCAGCGTTACATTACAGGGGGCGAGCAATGAGCAGTACTTC. Encoded protein: CSVTLQGASNEQYF. Full variable domain (missing parts from reference TRBV29-1 and TRBJ2-5): SAVISQKPSRDICQRGTSLTIQCQVDSQVTMMFWYRQQPGQSLTLIATANQGSEATYESGFVIDKFPISRPNLTFSTLTVSNMSPEDSSIYLCSVTLQGASNEQYFGPGTRLLVL.

This rearrangement joins TRBV4-1 to TRBJ2-1; tentatively, D is TRBD1 or TRBD2 (5 bases each). Germline loops: CDR1 MGHRA, CDR2 YSYEKL. The CDR3 is made up of 14 amino acids. The germline V and J ends were trimmed by 2 bases and 7 bases, with 12 bases remaining between them. The CDR3 DNA follows: TGCGCCAGCAGCCAACCGGGGCCGGGGAATGAGCAGTTCTTC. Its translation is CASSQPGPGNEQFF.

The chain has TRBV20-1 and TRBJ1-2; D is possibly TRBD1 (6 bases). Germline V CDR1 and CDR2: DFQATT, SNEGSKA (reference sequence). V lost 1 base and J 6 bases, leaving 24 bases between the germline ends. The CDR3 sequence is 17 residues long. The CDR3 is CSARAWGQGVGDNGYTF. Written as DNA, the CDR3 is TGCAGTGCTAGAGCCTGGGGGCAGGGCGTAGGTGACAATGGCTACACCTTC.

V is TRBV4-1 and J is TRBJ2-4, with 7 positions matching TRBD1. The CDR3 is 14 residues long. Per the germline V gene, CDR1 is MGHRA and CDR2 is YSYEKL. J was trimmed by 7 bases and V by 1 base; bases with no gene match: 4. The CDR3 is CASSQADRTNIQYF. CDR3 bases: TGCGCCAGCAGCCAAGCGGACAGGACGAACATTCAGTACTTC.

The chain carries TRBV20-1 and TRBJ2-1; 16 bases are shared with TRBD2. The V segment lost 5 bases and the J segment 9 bases; nucleotides outside the gene matches: 4. Germline V gene sequence: CDR1 DFQATT, CDR2 SNEGSKA (reference sequence). This CDR3 spans 14 amino acids. CDR3 protein: CSAPGLAGGVEQFF. CDR3 nucleotide sequence: TGCAGTGCTCCGGGACTAGCGGGGGGGGTTGAGCAGTTCTTC.

The J gene is TRBJ2-5, the V gene TRBV25-1; weak D call: TRBD2 (7 bases). Deletions cut 6 bases from V and 7 bases from J, with 12 bases between. The CDR3 is made up of 12 amino acids. Per germline, CDR1 MGHDK and CDR2 SYGVNS. The CDR3 region has the DNA TGTGCCAGCAGAGGGGGGGCGGTGACCCAGTACTTC. Translating gives CASRGGAVTQYF.

This chain uses TRBV2 with TRBJ2-7, with TRBD2 matching over 12 bases. V lost 7 bases to trimming and J lost 3 bases; unmatched junction nucleotides: 4. The CDR3 is 14 residues long. Germline V gene sequence: CDR1 SNHLY, CDR2 FYNNEI. The CDR3 here is CASKKTSGGYEQYF. DNA for the CDR3: TGTGCCAGCAAAAAGACTAGCGGGGGCTACGAGCAGTACTTC.